The T cell receptor beta chain under discussion was sequenced for a study of T cells after yellow fever vaccination. The CDR3 is 15 amino acids. Trimming removed 8 bases from V and 0 bases from J, with 14 bases in between. Germline loops: CDR1 MNHNS, CDR2 SASEGT. This clonotype has ten or more counts. TCRdb itself ran the 5' RACE reads through MiXCR, one entry per CDR3 protein. The table has around 100,000 distinct CDR3 sequences, 8% to 9.5% seen once; the top ten hold 25%. The chain combines TRBV6-1 with TRBJ2-1; no definite D call. The starting material was CD8+ T cells sorted from PBMCs, obtained 45 days after the yellow fever booster vaccination. The TCR comes from a man between 25 and 39 years old who received the YFV17D yellow fever vaccine. CDR3 DNA: TGTGCCAGCTCACCCACCCCGAGCTCCTACAATGAGCAGTTCTTC. Translated: CASSPTPSSYNEQFF.